This TCR beta chain is drawn from a study of shared clonotypes between healthy human individuals. Study-wide findings and caveats: Inspection by rarefaction showed sorted-subset sequencing to be incomplete despite large depth. The study found lower generation probabilities in non-shared clonotypes than in those shared by all four donors. Only a few donors were included, so the genetic and exposure-history diversity represented was limited.

Assay: immunoSEQ multiplex PCR; the TCRdb copy retains only in-frame clones and omits some. The profile shows some 700,000 clones, 80% to 95% of them singletons. This clone was picked up one time. Antigen specificity is unknown. CDR1 and CDR2 from the germline V gene are MNHNS and SASEGT. Trimming pared 3 bases from V and 4 bases from J, leaving 17 bases between. The CDR3 runs to 16 residues. The sample comprised memory CD8+ T cells from PBMCs. The subset denotes: CD45RO+ cells pooled with CCR7-negative TemRA cells. The genes are TRBV6-1 and TRBJ2-3, with D perhaps matching TRBD2 (6 bases). This TCR came from a man between 18 and 35 years old in good health. Some clones in this sample may be carry-over from other donors' samples. The CDR3, as DNA: TGTGCCAGCAGTGAGGAGGACTACAACCTGCCAGATACGCAGTATTTT. It yields the protein CASSEEDYNLPDTQYF.